The clone carrying this TCR beta chain was found many times. Trimming removed 5 bases from V and 3 bases from J, with 11 bases in between. This CDR3 is built from 14 residues. TCR beta libraries were built with iRepertoire HTBI primers and Arm-PCR of CDR3 regions. A single record per CDR3 protein comes from TCRdb applying MiXCR to the multiplex PCR reads. The sample records some 460,000 distinct CDR3 sequences, 15% to 20% being singletons. Time point in this sample: newly diagnosed GD, antithyroid drugs for less than 3 months. PBMCs provided the RNA from which the TCR library was made. The sample is drawn from a study of regulatory T cells in long-lasting Graves disease. The data were also submitted as part of a second study, on T cells in Graves' hyperthyroidism and ophthalmopathy.

Material: peripheral blood mononuclear cells (PBMCs), obtained at new diagnosis, from a patient treated with antithyroid drugs. This TCR came from a man aged 40-49 years with Graves disease. The chain uses TRBV12-3 or TRBV12-4 and TRBJ1-5; TRBD1 is a possible D gene (6 bases). CDR3 in amino acids: CASSPGQINQPQHF. CDR3 DNA sequence: TGTGCCAGCAGTCCCGGACAGATCAATCAGCCCCAGCATTTT.